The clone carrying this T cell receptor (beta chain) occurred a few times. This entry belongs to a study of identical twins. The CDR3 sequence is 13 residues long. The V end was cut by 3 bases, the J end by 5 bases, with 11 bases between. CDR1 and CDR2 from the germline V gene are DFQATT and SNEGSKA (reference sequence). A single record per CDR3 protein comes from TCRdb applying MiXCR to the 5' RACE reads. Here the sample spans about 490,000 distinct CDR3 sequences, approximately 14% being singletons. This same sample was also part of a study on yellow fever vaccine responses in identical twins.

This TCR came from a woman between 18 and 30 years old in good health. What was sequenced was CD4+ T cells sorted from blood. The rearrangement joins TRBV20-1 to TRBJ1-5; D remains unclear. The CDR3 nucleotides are TGCAGTGCTAGGACCGCTAATCATCAGCCCCAGCATTTT. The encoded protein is CSARTANHQPQHF.